Below, one T cell receptor (beta chain) is given with its context. The data were obtained in a study of blood T cell repertoires in COVID-19. Study-wide background: The United States, Italy and Spain were the sources of the acute and convalescent COVID-19 samples.

The CDR3 loop spans 14 amino acids. V lost 4 bases, J lost 0 bases, and 7 bases lay in between. Germline V gene data show CDR1 as SGHRS and CDR2 as YFSETQ. Method: immunoSEQ multiplex PCR; TCRdb's copy keeps in-frame clones and lacks some. The sample shows some 130,000 clones, around 89% of them seen only once. The sequence derives from a man in his sixties with COVID-19, enrolled during active disease. This chain connects TRBV5-1 to TRBJ1-4; TRBD1 is a possible D gene (5 bases). Sequenced sample: peripheral blood. CDR3 residues: CASSGGATNEKLFF. The DNA of the CDR3 is TGCGCCAGCAGCGGGGGGGCAACTAATGAAAAACTGTTTTTT.